Shown below are 7 T cell receptor beta chains from a single sample sequenced in a study of T cells in Graves' hyperthyroidism and ophthalmopathy. Using RNA transcripts as the source, TCR beta CDR3 regions were amplified. The primer set for the first-round RT-PCR of the TCR CDR3 was HTBI. TCRdb passed the multiplex PCR reads through MiXCR, listing each CDR3 protein once. This sample has a few hundred thousand distinct CDR3 sequences, with around 14% found just once. Specimen: blood. These receptors all stem from a woman between 18 and 29 years old with Graves' hyperthyroidism.

This clonotype was counted ten times or more. The CDR3 spells CASTRGAGTDTQYF. The CDR3 DNA follows: TGTGCCAGCACAAGAGGGGCGGGCACAGATACGCAGTATTTT. The V call is TRBV6-1, the J call TRBJ2-3; TRBD1 or TRBD2 may be the D gene (5 bases each). The CDR3 has 14 residues. Trimming took 7 bases from V and 1 from J, leaving 12 bases between them. Germline CDR1 and CDR2: MNHNS and SASEGT.

This clonotype was detected ten times or more. In DNA, the CDR3 is TGCGCCAGCAGCCAAGATGCCCTACTAGGCGGGGCTAACAATGAGCAGTTCTTC. Translated: CASSQDALLGGANNEQFF. V gene TRBV4-1 combines with J gene TRBJ2-1; tentative D call: TRBD2 (6 bases). The length of the CDR3 is 18 residues. CDR1 and CDR2 from the germline V gene are MGHRA and YSYEKL. Trimming took off 0 bases at V and 5 bases at J, with 20 bases between the two ends.

The rearrangement uses TRBV20-1 and TRBJ2-3, with D possibly being TRBD1 or TRBD2 (5 bases each). Trimming cost V 2 bases and J 4 bases, with 10 bases left between them. The CDR3 loop spans 13 amino acids. Per the germline V gene, CDR1 is DFQATT and CDR2 is SNEGSKA (reference sequence). The CDR3 protein is CSARQGAADTQYF. The CDR3 DNA follows: TGCAGTGCTAGACAGGGAGCGGCAGATACGCAGTATTTT.

The chain couples TRBV12-3 or TRBV12-4 to TRBJ2-7; D possibly uses TRBD1 or TRBD2 (5 bases each). Trimming took off 10 bases at V and 5 bases at J, with 12 bases between the two ends. CDR3 length equals 11 residues. The CDR3 is CATTRGHEQYF. CDR3 DNA sequence: TGTGCCACCACGAGGGGCCACGAGCAGTACTTC.

In this sample, this clonotype turned up many times. This rearrangement joins TRBV12-3 or TRBV12-4 to TRBJ1-1; 8 bases agree with TRBD1. This CDR3 region has 16 residues. With V trimmed by 3 bases and J by 3 bases, 9 bases remained unmatched. The chain's CDR3 is CASSLAGGVLHTEAFF. As DNA, the CDR3 is TGTGCCAGCAGTTTGGCAGGGGGCGTTTTGCACACTGAAGCTTTCTTT.

This clonotype occurred many times. J is TRBJ1-4 and V is TRBV6-2 or TRBV6-3; D might be TRBD1 (6 bases). V was shortened by 9 bases and J by 6 bases, with 14 bases between the two germline ends. Germline CDR1 and CDR2: MNHEY and SVGEGT. The CDR3 has 13 residues. The CDR3 sequence: CASSSGTYEKLFF. The CDR3 nucleotides are TGTGCCAGTTCTTCCGGGACATATGAAAAACTGTTTTTT.

Regarding this clonotype: A much larger clonotype is one base distant, so this may be a read error. This chain uses TRBV12-5 with TRBJ2-1, with a possible D match to TRBD1 (6 bases). Germline CDR1 LGHNT, CDR2 FRNRAP. CDR3 length equals 16 residues. The CDR3 DNA is TGTGCTAGTGGTTGGGGCCGGGACACTACGTACAATGAGCAGTCCTTC. The encoded protein is CASGWGRDTTYNEQSF. The entire variable domain, with the rest obtained from reference TRBV12-5 and TRBJ2-1, is as follows: DARVTQTPRHKVTEMGQEVTMRCQPILGHNTVFWYRQTMMQGLELLAYFRNRAPLDDSGMPKDRFSAEMPDATLATLKIQPSEPRDSAVYFCASGWGRDTTYNEQSFGPGTRLTVL.